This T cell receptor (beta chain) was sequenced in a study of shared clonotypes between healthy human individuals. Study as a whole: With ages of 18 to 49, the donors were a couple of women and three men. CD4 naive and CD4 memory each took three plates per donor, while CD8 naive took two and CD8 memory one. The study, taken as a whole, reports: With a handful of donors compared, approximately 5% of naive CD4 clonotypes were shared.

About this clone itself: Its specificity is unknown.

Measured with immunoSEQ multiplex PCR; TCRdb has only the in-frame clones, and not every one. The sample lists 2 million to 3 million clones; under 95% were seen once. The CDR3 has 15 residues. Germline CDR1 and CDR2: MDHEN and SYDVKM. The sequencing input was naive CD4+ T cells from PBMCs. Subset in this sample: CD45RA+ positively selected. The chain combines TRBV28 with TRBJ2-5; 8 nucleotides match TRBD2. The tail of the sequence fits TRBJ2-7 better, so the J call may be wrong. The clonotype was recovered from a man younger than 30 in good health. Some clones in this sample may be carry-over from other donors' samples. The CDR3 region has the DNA TGTGCCAGCAGGAACCCTGGGGCGGGAGGCCACGAGCAGTACTTC. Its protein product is CASRNPGAGGHEQYF.